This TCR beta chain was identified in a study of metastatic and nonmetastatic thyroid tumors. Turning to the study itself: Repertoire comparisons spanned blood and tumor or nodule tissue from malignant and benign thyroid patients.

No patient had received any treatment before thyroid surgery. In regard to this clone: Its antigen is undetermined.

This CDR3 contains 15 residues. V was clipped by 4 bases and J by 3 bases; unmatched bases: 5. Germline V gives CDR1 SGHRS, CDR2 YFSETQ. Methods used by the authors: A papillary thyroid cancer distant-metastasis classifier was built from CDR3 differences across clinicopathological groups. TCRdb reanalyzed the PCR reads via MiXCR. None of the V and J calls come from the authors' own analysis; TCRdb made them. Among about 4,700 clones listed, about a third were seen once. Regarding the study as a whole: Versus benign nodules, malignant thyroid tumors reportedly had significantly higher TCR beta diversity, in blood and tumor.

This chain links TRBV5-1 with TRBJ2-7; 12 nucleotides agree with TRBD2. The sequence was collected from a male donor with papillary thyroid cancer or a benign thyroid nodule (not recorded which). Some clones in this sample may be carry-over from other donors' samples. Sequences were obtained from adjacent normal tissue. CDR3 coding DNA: TGCGCCAGCAGCGCACTAGCGGGGGGCCTCTACGAGCAGTACTTC. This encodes CASSALAGGLYEQYF.